This record looks at one T cell receptor beta chain sequence and its context. Its antigen is unidentified. Other nucleotide sequences in the sample specify the same CDR3. The CDR3 sequence is 12 residues long. The germline CDR1 and CDR2 sequences are SGHDT and YYEEEE. V lost 3 bases, J lost 2 bases, and 6 bases lay in between. These data originate in a study of shared clonotypes between healthy human individuals. Findings of the study overall: For naive CD4 cells, around 5% of clonotypes were shared across a handful of donors. Clonotypes which were not shared had lower generation probabilities than clonotypes that all four donors shared.

Produced via immunoSEQ multiplex PCR; TCRdb's table is partial and in-frame only. The repertoire has 2,100,000 or so clones, almost 96% of them found once; the top ten carry over 0.1%. The V and J genes are TRBV5-6 and TRBJ2-7; D gene uncertain. The TCR originated in a man between 18 and 35 years old in good health. Sequencing was performed on naive CD4+ T cells sorted from blood. Subset given: CD45RA+ positively selected. Here the CDR3 reads CASSYLAYEQYF. DNA for the CDR3: TGTGCCAGCAGCTACCTAGCCTACGAGCAGTACTTC.